The clone carrying this T cell receptor beta chain was seen ten or more times. Its antigen remains unidentified. Per germline, CDR1 SQVTM and CDR2 ANQGSEA. The CDR3 has 18 residues. V lost 7 bases and J lost 0; bases outside the gene matches: 11. The record originates from a study of response to subunit inactivated influenza vaccine. Study-level findings and limits: Authors proposed each seasonal influenza vaccination draws in few new T cells.

MiXCR, run by TCRdb on the RT-PCR reads, gives a single entry per CDR3 protein. The repertoire holds over 150,000 distinct CDR3 sequences, with 11% as singletons. The sequencing here drew on non-naive T cells sorted from PBMCs, taken roughly 6 weeks after vaccination. The origin of this receptor is a man in his forties or fifties who received an inactivated influenza vaccine. V is TRBV29-1 and J is TRBJ2-1, with TRBD2 matching 14 bases. CDR3 bases: TGCAGCGCACGGGGACTAGCGGGAGTCACAAGCTCCTACAATGAGCAGTTCTTC. Translating it yields CSARGLAGVTSSYNEQFF.